This T cell receptor beta chain was profiled in a study of blood T cell repertoires in COVID-19. Study background: Acute and convalescent COVID-19 samples came from the United States, Italy and Spain. Sources were T cells, B-cell-depleted T cells, or PBMCs; the material itself was cDNA or gDNA.

In germline, CDR1 is SGHVS, CDR2 FNYEAQ. V was shortened by 0 bases and J by 6 bases, with 12 bases between the two germline ends. CDR3 length: 15 residues. Method: immunoSEQ multiplex PCR; TCRdb's copy keeps in-frame clones and lacks some. The sample holds some 88,000 clones, approximately 91% seen once. The sequenced material came from peripheral blood. The TCR comes from a human donor with active COVID-19. The donor label of this sample is uncertain. The V gene is TRBV7-6, the J gene TRBJ2-1, with a weak D call TRBD2 (6 bases). The CDR3 loop reads CASSLALVGGNEQFF. CDR3 sequence (DNA): TGTGCCAGCAGCTTAGCGCTTGTCGGGGGCAATGAGCAGTTCTTC.